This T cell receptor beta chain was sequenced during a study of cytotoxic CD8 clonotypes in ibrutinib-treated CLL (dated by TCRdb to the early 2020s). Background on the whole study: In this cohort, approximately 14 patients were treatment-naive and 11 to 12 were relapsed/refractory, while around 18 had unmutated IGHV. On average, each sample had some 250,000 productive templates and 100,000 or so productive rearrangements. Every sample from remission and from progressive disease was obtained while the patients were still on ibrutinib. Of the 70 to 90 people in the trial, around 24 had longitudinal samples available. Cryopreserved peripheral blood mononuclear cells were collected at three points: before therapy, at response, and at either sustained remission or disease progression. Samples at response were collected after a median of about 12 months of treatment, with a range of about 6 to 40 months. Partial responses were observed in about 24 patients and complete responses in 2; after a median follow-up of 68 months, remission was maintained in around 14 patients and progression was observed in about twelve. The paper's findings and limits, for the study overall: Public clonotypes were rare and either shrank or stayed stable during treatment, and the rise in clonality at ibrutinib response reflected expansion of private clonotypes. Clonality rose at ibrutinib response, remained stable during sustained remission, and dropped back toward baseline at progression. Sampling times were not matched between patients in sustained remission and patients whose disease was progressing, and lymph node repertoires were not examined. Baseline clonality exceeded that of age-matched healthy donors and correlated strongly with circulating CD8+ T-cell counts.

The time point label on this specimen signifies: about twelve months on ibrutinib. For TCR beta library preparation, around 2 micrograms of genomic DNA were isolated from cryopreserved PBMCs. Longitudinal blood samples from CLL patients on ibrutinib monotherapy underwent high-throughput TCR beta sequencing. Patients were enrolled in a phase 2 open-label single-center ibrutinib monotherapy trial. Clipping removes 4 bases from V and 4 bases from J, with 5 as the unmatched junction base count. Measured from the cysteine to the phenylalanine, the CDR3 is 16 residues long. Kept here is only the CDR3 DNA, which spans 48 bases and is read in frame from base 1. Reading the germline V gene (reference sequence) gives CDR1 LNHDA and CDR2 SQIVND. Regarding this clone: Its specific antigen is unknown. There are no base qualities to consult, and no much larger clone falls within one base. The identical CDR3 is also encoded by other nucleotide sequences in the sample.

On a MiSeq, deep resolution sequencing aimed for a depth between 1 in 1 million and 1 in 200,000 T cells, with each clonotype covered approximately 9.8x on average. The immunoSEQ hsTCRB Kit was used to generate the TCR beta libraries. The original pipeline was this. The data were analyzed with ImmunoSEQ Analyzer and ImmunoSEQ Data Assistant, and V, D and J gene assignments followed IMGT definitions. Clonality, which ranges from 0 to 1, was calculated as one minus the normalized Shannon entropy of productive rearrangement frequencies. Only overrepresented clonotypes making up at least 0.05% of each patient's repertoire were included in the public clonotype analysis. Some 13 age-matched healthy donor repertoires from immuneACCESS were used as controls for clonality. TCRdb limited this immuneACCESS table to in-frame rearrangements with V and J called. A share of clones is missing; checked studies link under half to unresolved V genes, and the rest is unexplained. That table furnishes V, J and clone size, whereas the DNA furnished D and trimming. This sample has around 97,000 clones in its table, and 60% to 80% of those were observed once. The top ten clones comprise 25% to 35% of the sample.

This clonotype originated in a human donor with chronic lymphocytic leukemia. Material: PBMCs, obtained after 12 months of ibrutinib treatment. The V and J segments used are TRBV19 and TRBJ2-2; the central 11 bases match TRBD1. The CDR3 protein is CASSTPGQGATGELFF. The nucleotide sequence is TGTGCCAGTAGTACGCCCGGACAGGGGGCCACCGGGGAGCTGTTTTTT.